This T cell receptor beta chain was captured by sequencing in a study of OX40 agonist ivuxolimab in advanced cancers. Assay used: immunoSEQ multiplex PCR; TCRdb lists only in-frame clones, some missing. The repertoire holds about 89,000 clones, with around 84% as singletons. Looked up from germline, CDR1 is SGHRS and CDR2 is YFSETQ. V lost 0 bases, J lost 6 bases, and 12 bases stayed unmatched. The CDR3 is 17 amino acids. This specimen was CD4+ or CD8+ T cells sorted from blood, taken in a trial of the OX40 agonist ivuxolimab. The V call is TRBV5-1, the J call TRBJ1-1; the match to TRBD1 covers 9 bases. The TCR was taken from an adult with an advanced solid tumor such as melanoma, head and neck, liver or kidney cancer. The CDR3 reads CASSLGALTGGKSEAFF. DNA of the CDR3: TGCGCCAGCAGCTTGGGGGCCCTGACAGGGGGGAAGTCTGAAGCTTTCTTT.